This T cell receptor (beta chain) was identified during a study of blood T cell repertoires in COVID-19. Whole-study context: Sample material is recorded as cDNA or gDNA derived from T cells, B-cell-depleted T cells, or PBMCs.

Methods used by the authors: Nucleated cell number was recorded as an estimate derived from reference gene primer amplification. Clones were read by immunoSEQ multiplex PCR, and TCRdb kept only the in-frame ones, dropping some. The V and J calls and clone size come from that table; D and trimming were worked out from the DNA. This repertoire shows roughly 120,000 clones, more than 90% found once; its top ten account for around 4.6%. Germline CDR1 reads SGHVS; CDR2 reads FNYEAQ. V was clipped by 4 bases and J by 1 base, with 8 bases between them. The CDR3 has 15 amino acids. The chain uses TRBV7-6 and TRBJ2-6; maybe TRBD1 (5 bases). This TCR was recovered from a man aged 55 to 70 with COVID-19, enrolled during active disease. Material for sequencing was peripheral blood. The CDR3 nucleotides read TGTGCCAGCAGCTCACAGGAGTCTGGGGCCAACGTCCTGACTTTC. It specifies CASSSQESGANVLTF.